This T cell receptor beta chain derives from a study of beta chain features in type 1 diabetes. Study as a whole: Researchers looked at approximately 100,000,000 sorted cells across all samples.

This clone was picked up a small number of times. The target antigen is unknown. Germline V gene sequence: CDR1 MNHNY, CDR2 SVGAGI (reference sequence). The CDR3 sequence is 14 residues long. V was pared by 2 bases and J by 4 bases, with 5 bases of the junction left unmatched. The investigators reverse transcribed all of the isolated RNA, so they sequenced expressed TCRB transcripts. Deep immunoSEQ sequencing covered naive, central memory and regulatory T cell samples. The protocol was immunoSEQ multiplex PCR, while the TCRdb copy is restricted to in-frame clones and leaves out a portion. Of approximately 23,000 clones listed, roughly two thirds are singletons. Overall study findings and caveats: Sampled from patients, naive, central memory and Treg TCRB repertoires appeared more similar than those sampled from healthy donors. Shortening that was moderate but significant affected the TCRB CDR3s of Type 1 diabetes patients in all four CD4+ subsets.

The source is a middle-aged woman in good health. The sequenced sample was Tregs from blood. V usage is TRBV6-6 and J usage is TRBJ2-7; 7 positions agree with TRBD2. CDR3 nucleotide sequence: TGTGCCAGCAGTTACGGGGGGAGGGGTTACGAGCAGTACTTC. Its protein product is CASSYGGRGYEQYF.